This TCR beta chain comes out of a study of T cell responses to AZD1222 COVID-19 vaccine. Study at large: Second-dose groups at about 4 or about 12 weeks were pooled.

The CDR3 totals 11 residues. CDR1 and CDR2 (germline): DFQATT, SNEGSKA (reference sequence). TCRdb keeps only in-frame clones here, not all; method: immunoSEQ multiplex PCR. The data contain some 120,000 clones, approximately 88% of them singletons. The TCR comes from an adult in good health. The material sequenced was peripheral blood, taken on day 0 of AZD1222 vaccination. The chain carries TRBV20-1 and TRBJ2-1, with D perhaps matching TRBD1 (6 bases). This chain's CDR3 is CSGQTYNEQFF. The CDR3 DNA sequence: TGCAGCGGACAGACGTACAATGAGCAGTTCTTC.